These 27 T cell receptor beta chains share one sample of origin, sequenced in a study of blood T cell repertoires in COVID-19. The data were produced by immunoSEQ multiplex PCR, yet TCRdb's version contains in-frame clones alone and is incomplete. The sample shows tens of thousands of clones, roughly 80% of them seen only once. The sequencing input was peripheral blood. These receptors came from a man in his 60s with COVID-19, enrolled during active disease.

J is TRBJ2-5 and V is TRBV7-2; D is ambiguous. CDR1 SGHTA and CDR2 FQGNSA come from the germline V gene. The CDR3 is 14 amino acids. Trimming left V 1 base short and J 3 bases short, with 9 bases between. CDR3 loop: CASSLDLAEETQYF. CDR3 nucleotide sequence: TGTGCCAGCAGCTTAGATCTTGCGGAAGAGACCCAGTACTTC.

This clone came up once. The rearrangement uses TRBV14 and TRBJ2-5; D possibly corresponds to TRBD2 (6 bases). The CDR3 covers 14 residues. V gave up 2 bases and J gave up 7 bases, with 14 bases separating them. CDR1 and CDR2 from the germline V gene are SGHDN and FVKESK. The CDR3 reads CASSQPGRRGTQYF. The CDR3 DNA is TGTGCCAGCAGCCAACCCGGGCGGCGGGGGACCCAGTACTTC.

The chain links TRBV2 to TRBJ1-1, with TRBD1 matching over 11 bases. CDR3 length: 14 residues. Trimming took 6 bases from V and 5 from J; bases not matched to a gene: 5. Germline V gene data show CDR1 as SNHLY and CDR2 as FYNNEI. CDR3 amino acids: CASRPGQGATEAFF. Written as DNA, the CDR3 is TGTGCCAGCAGACCCGGACAGGGGGCGACTGAAGCTTTCTTT.

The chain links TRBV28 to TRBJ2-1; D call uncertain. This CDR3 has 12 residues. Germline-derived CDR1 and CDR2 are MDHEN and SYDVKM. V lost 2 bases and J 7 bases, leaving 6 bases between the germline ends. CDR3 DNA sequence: TGTGCCAGCAGTTTAGCGGTTAATGAGCAGTTCTTC. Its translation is CASSLAVNEQFF.

The CDR3 DNA sequence: TGTGCCAGCAGCTTAGGAGTAAGCTCCTACGAGCAGTACTTC. Residues: CASSLGVSSYEQYF. The rearrangement links TRBV7-2 to TRBJ2-7, with D hard to call. The CDR3 has 14 residues. V was clipped by 1 base and J by 0 bases, with 7 bases between them. Germline V lookup: CDR1 SGHTA, CDR2 FQGNSA.

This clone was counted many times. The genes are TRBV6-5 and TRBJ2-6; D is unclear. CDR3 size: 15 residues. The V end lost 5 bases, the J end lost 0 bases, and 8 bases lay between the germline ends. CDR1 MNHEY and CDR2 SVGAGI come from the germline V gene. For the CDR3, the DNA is TGTGCCAGCAGTCTAGAGTCCTCTGGGGCCAACGTCCTGACTTTC. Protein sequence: CASSLESSGANVLTF.

The chain's CDR3 is CASSLVSRGAGNTIYF. In DNA form, the CDR3 reads TGTGCCAGCAGCTTAGTCTCCCGAGGAGCAGGGAACACCATATATTTT. The chain carries TRBV11-3 and TRBJ1-3, with a weak D call TRBD1 (5 bases). This CDR3 region has 16 residues. Between the trimmed V and J ends, which lost 1 base and 7 bases, there was a span of 17 bases. The germline V gene has CDR1 SGHNT and CDR2 YENEEA.

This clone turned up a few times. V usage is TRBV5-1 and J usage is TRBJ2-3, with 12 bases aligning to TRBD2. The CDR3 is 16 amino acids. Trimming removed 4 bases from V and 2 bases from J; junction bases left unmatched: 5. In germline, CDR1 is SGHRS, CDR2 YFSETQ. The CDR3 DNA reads TGCGCCAGCAGCGCTAGCGGGAGGGGCCACACAGATACGCAGTATTTT. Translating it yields CASSASGRGHTDTQYF.

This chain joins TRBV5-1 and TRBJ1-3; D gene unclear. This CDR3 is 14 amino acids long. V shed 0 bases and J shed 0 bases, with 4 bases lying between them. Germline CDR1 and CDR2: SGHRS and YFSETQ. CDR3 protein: CASSLGASGNTIYF. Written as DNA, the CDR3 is TGCGCCAGCAGCTTGGGGGCCTCTGGAAACACCATATATTTT.

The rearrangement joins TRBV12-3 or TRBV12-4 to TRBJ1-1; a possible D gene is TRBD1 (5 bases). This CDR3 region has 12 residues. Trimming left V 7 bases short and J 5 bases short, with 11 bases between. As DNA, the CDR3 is TGTGCCAGCATAGGGGATTATACTGAAGCTTTCTTT. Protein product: CASIGDYTEAFF.

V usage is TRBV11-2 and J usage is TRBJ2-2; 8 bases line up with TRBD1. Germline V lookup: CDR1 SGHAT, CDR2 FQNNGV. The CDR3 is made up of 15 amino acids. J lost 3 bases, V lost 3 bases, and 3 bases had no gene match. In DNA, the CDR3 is TGTGCCAGCAGCTTCACGACAGGGGACACCGGGGAGCTGTTTTTT. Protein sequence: CASSFTTGDTGELFF.

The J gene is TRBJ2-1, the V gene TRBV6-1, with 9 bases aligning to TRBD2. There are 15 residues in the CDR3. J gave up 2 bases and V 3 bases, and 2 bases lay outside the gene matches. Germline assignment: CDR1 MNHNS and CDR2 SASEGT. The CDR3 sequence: CASSDIAGAYNEQFF. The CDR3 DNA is TGTGCCAGCAGTGACATAGCGGGGGCCTACAATGAGCAGTTCTTC.

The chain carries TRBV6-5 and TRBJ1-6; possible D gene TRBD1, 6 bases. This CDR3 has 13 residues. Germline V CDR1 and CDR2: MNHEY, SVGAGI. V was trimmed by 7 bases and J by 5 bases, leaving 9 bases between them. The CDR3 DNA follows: TGTGCCAGCACAGGGGACAATAATTCACCCCTCCACTTT. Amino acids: CASTGDNNSPLHF.

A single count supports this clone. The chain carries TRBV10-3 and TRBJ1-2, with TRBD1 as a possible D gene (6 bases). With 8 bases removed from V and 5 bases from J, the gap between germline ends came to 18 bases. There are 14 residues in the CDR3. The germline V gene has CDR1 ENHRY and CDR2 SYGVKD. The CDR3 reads CAILEVQGGYGYTF. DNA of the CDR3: TGTGCCATCCTTGAAGTACAGGGTGGGTATGGCTACACCTTC.

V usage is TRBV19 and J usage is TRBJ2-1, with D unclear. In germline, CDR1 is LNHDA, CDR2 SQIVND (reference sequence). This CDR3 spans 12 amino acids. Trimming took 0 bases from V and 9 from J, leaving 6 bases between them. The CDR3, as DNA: TGTGCCAGTAGTATAGACGCGCGTGAGCAGTTCTTC. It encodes CASSIDAREQFF.

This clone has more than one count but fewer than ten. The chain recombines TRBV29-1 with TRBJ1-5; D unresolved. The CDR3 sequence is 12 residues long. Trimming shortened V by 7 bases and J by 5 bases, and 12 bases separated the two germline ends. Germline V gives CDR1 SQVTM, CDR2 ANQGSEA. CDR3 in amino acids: CSAIFGDQPQHF. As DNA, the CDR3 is TGCAGCGCCATTTTCGGGGATCAGCCCCAGCATTTT.

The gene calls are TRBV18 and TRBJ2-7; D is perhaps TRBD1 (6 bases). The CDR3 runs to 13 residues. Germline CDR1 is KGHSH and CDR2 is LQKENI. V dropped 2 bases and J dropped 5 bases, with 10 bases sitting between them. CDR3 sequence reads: CASSPAQGHEQYF. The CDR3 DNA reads TGTGCCAGCTCACCAGCACAGGGCCACGAGCAGTACTTC.

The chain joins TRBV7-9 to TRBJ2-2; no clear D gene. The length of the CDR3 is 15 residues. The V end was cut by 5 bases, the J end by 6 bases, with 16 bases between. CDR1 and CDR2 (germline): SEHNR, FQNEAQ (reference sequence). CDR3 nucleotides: TGTGCCAGCAGCCAACACCAACGAGAGGCCGGGGAGCTGTTTTTT. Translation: CASSQHQREAGELFF. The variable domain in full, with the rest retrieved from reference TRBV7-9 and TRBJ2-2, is DTGVSQNPRHKITKRGQNVTFRCDPISEHNRLYWYRQTLGQGPEFLTYFQNEAQLEKSRLLSDRFSAERPKGSFSTLEIQRTEQGDSAMYLCASSQHQREAGELFFGEGSRLTVL.

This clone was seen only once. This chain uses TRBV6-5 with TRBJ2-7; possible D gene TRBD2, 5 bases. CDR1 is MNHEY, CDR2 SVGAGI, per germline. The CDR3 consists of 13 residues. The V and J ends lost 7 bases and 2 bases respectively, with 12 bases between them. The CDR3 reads CASTKDFTYEQYF. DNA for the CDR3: TGTGCCAGCACCAAGGACTTTACCTACGAGCAGTACTTC.

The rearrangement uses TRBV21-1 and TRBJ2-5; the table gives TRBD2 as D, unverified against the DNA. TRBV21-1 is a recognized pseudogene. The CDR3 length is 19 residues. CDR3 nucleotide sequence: TGTGCCAGCAGCAATGGGGGGAACACTGAGGGGAGTTCAGTTGAGACCCAGTACTTC. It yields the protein CASSNGGNTEGSSVETQYF.

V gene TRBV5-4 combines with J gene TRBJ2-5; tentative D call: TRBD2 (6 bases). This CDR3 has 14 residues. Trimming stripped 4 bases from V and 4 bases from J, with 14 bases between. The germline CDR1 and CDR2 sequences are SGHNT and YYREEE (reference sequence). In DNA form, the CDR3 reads TGTGCCAGCAGCCCGTCTAGCGAAGGAGAGACCCAGTACTTC. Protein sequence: CASSPSSEGETQYF.

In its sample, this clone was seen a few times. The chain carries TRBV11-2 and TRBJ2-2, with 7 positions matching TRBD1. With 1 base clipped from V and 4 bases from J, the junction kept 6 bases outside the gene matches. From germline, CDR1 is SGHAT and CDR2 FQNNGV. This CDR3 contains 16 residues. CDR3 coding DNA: TGTGCCAGCAGCTTAGCCCTCAGGGGGAGCACCGGGGAGCTGTTTTTT. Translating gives CASSLALRGSTGELFF. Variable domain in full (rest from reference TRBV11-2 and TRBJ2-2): EAGVAQSPRYKIIEKRQSVAFWCNPISGHATLYWYQQILGQGPKLLIQFQNNGVVDDSQLPKDRFSAERLKGVDSTLKIQPAKLEDSAVYLCASSLALRGSTGELFFGEGSRLTVL.

This chain's CDR3 is CASSPTATVRYGYTF. The CDR3 DNA sequence: TGTGCCAGCAGTCCGACAGCTACCGTTAGGTATGGCTACACCTTC. This chain connects TRBV6-5 to TRBJ1-2; D is perhaps TRBD1 (5 bases). This CDR3 spans 15 amino acids. Germline CDR1 reads MNHEY; CDR2 reads SVGAGI. The V gene lost 5 bases and the J gene lost 5 bases, with 18 bases spanning the gap.

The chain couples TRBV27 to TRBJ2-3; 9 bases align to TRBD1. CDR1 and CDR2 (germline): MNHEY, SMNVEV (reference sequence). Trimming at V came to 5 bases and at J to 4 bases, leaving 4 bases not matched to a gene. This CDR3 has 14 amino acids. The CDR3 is CASSGDRAPDTQYF. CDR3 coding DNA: TGTGCCAGCAGTGGGGACAGGGCCCCAGATACGCAGTATTTT.

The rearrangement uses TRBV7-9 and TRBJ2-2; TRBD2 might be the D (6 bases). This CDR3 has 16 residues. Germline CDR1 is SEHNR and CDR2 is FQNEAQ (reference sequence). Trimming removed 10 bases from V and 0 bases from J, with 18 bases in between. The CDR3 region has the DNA TGTGCCACGCCAAGATCCCCGGGGGCGAACACCGGGGAGCTGTTTTTT. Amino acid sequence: CATPRSPGANTGELFF.

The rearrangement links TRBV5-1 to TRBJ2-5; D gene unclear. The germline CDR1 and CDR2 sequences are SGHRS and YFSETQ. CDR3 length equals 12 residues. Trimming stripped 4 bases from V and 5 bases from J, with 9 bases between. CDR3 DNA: TGCGCCAGCAGCAGTTCCGGGGAGACCCAGTACTTC. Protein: CASSSSGETQYF.

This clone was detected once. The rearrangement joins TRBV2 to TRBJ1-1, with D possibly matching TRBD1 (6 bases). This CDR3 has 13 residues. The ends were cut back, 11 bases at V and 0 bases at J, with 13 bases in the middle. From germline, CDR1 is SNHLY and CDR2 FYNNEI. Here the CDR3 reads CAGGAELNTEAFF. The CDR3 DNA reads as TGTGCCGGGGGGGCGGAATTGAACACTGAAGCTTTCTTT.